These T cell receptor beta chains were read from a single sample in a study of beta chain features in type 1 diabetes. Profiling relied on immunoSEQ multiplex PCR, and the TCRdb table lists in-frame clones only, not all of them. The repertoire holds about 390,000 clones, with 9.6% as singletons. Sequencing used central memory CD4+ T cells from blood. The receptors originated from a man aged 25-45 years with type 1 diabetes. CDR3s leave out the opening cysteine and the closing phenylalanine or tryptophan.

v_call	j_call	cdr3_aa
TRBV7-3	TRBJ2-1	ASSLVGSRTSGNNEQF
TRBV15	TRBJ2-2	ATSRDGGGTGELF
TRBV4-2	TRBJ1-1	ASTRSPGNEAF
TRBV2	TRBJ2-3	ASSETTDTQY
TRBV7-2	TRBJ2-5	ASSWALAGGLEETQY
TRBV28	TRBJ1-4	ASSSGAGNEKLF
TRBV4-2	TRBJ2-7	ASSQTRDSPYEQY
TRBV19	TRBJ2-1	ASSFELDYNEQF
TRBV4-2	TRBJ2-3	ASSPENRNTQY
TRBV2	TRBJ1-4	ASSDEGLNQKLF
TRBV19	TRBJ2-5	ASSSLQVSETQY
TRBV11-3	TRBJ2-7	ASSLGDYEQY
TRBV10-1	TRBJ1-2	ASSPGTGCNT
TRBV7-2	TRBJ2-1	ASSAGQGGFLEQF
TRBV27	TRBJ2-1	ASSSPRALYNEQF
TRBV9	TRBJ2-5	ASSHLRREACETQY
TRBV27	TRBJ1-5	ASSFSTGSQPQH
TRBV4-2	TRBJ2-1	ASSQEGYNEQF
TRBV10-3	TRBJ2-3	AISVGTQSDTQY
TRBV6-6	TRBJ2-1	ASSGRRFHEQF
TRBV5-1	TRBJ2-5	ASSINNIQETQY
TRBV10-3	TRBJ2-1	AIGDRANEQF
TRBV29-1	TRBJ1-5	SVLTGPGQPQH
TRBV11-3	TRBJ2-3	ASSLAVGRMQY
TRBV18	TRBJ2-2	ASSPPISGKAPGELF
TRBV25-1	TRBJ2-5	ASSVGVQETQY
TRBV4-3	TRBJ2-3	ASSQEDRAAGGGDTQY
TRBV7-2	TRBJ1-1	ASSQTWTEAF
TRBV27	TRBJ2-1	ASSLSNGGLSEQF
TRBV7-2	TRBJ1-2	ALIPPSYGYT
TRBV5-5	TRBJ2-5	ASSLEGETQY
TRBV9	TRBJ1-4	ASGTATNEKLF
TRBV20-1	TRBJ2-3	SAIYTDTQY
TRBV7-9	TRBJ2-5	ASSFYGREETQY
TRBV6-5	TRBJ2-1	ASSSGLAGAYNEQF
TRBV5-6	.	ASSFWDRHYEQY
TRBV7-2	TRBJ2-7	ASSSGTGRSYEQY
TRBV7-6	TRBJ2-3	ASSLNPAADTQY
TRBV4-2	TRBJ1-2	ASSQARTGGNYGYT
TRBV7-2	TRBJ1-2	ASSFDTNYGYT
TRBV2	TRBJ1-2	ASSSGDGYT
TRBV11-2	TRBJ1-5	ASSPQSGLKNQPQH
TRBV4-3	TRBJ2-2	ASSQAGLAVTGELF
TRBV18	TRBJ2-1	ASSLGLAVYNEQF